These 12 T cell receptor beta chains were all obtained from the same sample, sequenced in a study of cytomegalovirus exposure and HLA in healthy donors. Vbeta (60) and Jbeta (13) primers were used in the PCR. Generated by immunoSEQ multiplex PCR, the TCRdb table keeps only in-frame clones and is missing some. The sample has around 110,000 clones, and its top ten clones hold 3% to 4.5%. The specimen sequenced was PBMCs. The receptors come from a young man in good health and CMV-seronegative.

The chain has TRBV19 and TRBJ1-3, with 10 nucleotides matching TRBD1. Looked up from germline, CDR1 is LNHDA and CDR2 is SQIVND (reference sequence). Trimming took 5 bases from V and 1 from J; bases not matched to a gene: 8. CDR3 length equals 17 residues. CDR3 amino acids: CASSRRDRGESGNTIYF. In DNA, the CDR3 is TGTGCCAGTAGTCGAAGGGACAGGGGAGAGTCTGGAAACACCATATATTTT. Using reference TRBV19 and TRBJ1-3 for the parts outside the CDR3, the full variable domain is DGGITQSPKYLFRKEGQNVTLSCEQNLNHDAMYWYRQDPGQGLRLIYYSQIVNDFQKGDIAEGYSVSREKKESFPLTVTSAQKNPTAFYLCASSRRDRGESGNTIYFGEGSWLTVV.

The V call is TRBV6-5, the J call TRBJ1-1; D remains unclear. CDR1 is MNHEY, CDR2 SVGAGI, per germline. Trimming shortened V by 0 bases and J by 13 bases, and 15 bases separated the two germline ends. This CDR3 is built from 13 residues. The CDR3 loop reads CASSYSGARAGFF. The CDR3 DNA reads TGTGCCAGCAGTTACTCGGGCGCGAGAGCCGGTTTCTTT.

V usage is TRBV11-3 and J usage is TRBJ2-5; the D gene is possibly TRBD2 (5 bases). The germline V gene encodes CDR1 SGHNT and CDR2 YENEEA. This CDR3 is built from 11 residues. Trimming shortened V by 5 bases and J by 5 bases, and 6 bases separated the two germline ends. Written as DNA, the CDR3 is TGTGCCAGCAGCCGGGATGAGACCCAGTACTTC. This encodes CASSRDETQYF.

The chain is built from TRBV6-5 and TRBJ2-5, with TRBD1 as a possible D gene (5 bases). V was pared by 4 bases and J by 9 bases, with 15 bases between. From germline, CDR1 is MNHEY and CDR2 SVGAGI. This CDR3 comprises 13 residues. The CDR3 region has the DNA TGTGCCAGCAGTTCCGAGACAGCAATAGCCCAGTACTTC. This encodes CASSSETAIAQYF.

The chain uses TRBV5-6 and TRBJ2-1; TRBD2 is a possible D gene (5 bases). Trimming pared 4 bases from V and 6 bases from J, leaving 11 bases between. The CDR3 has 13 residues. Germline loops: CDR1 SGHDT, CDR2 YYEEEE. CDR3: CASSLGIRNEQFF. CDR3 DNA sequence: TGTGCCAGCAGCCTCGGGATTCGCAATGAGCAGTTCTTC.

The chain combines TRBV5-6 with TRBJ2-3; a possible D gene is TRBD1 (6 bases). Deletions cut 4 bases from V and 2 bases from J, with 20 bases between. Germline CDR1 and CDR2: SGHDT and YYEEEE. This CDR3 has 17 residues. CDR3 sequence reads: CASSNTGRGQSTDTQYF. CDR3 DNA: TGTGCCAGCAGCAACACCGGCCGTGGACAGTCCACAGATACGCAGTATTTT.

The CDR3 loop is CASGDSAAASPLHF. For the CDR3, the DNA is TGTGCCAGCGGGGACAGTGCAGCTGCTTCACCCCTCCACTTT. This sequence joins TRBV9 and TRBJ1-6, with 7 bases matching TRBD1. The germline V gene has CDR1 SGDLS and CDR2 YYNGEE. The ends lost 7 bases at V and 9 bases at J; junction bases unmatched: 10. CDR3 length equals 14 residues. Together with reference TRBV9 and TRBJ1-6, the CDR3 gives the full variable domain: DSGVTQTPKHLITATGQRVTLRCSPRSGDLSVYWYQQSLDQGLQFLIQYYNGEERAKGNILERFSAQQFPDLHSELNLSSLELGDSALYFCASGDSAAASPLHFGNGTRLTVT.

CDR3 bases: TGTGCCAGCAGCTTAGTATTCAGGAGGGGGGGGCAAGAGACCCAGTACTTC. Translation: CASSLVFRRGGQETQYF. The rearrangement joins TRBV7-2 to TRBJ2-5, with D maybe TRBD2 (7 bases). Trimming took off 1 base at V and 2 bases at J, with 17 bases between the two ends. The CDR3 has 17 residues. Germline assignment: CDR1 SGHTA and CDR2 FQGNSA.

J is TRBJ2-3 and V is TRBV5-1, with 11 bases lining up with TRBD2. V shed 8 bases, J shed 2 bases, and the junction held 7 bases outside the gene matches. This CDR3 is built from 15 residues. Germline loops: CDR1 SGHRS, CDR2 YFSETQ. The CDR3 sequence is CASTGTSGLTDTQYF. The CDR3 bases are TGCGCCAGTACTGGGACTAGCGGACTCACAGATACGCAGTATTTT.

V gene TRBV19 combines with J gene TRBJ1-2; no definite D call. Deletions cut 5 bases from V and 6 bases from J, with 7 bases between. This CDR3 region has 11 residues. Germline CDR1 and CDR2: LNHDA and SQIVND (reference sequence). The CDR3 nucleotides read TGTGCCAGTAGTGGGCAGCATGGCTACACCTTC. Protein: CASSGQHGYTF.

The DNA of the CDR3 is TGCGCCAGCAGCTCGCCCCCCGGGACAGGGAACATGAACACTGAAGCTTTCTTT. This codes for CASSSPPGTGNMNTEAFF. This chain links TRBV5-1 with TRBJ1-1; 9 nucleotides align to TRBD1. The CDR3 contains 18 residues. The junction had 12 bases not matched to a gene; V was cut back by 3 bases and J by 0 bases. Germline values: CDR1 SGHRS, CDR2 YFSETQ.

The DNA for the CDR3 is TGTGCCAGCAGCTACGCAGGGGGCCAGGAGACCCAGTACTTC. As protein: CASSYAGGQETQYF. V usage is TRBV7-9 and J usage is TRBJ2-5; TRBD1 matches 8 bases. Germline CDR1 reads SEHNR; CDR2 reads FQNEAQ (reference sequence). The CDR3 totals 14 residues. V lost 4 bases to trimming and J lost 5 bases; unmatched junction nucleotides: 6.